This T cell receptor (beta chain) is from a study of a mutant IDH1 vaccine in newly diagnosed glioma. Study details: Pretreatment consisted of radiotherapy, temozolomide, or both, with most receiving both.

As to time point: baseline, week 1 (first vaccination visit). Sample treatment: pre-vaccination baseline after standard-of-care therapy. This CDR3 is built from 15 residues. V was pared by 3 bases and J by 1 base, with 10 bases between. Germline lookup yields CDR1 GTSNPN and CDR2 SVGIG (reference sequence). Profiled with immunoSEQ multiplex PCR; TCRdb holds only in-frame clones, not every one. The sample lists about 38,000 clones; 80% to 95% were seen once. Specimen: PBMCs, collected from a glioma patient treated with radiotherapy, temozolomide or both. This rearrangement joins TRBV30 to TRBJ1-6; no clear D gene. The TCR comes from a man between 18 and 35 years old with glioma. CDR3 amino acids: CAWRLLESYNSPLHF. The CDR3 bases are TGTGCCTGGAGGCTACTAGAGTCCTATAATTCACCCCTCCACTTT.